The clone carrying this TCR beta chain was seen only a few times. Germline lookup yields CDR1 SGHRS and CDR2 YFSETQ. Trimming pared 7 bases from V and 0 bases from J, leaving 10 bases between. This CDR3 region has 13 residues. Sequencing used immunoSEQ multiplex PCR; TCRdb keeps in-frame clones, though not all of them. The sample records 350,000 to 400,000 clones, more than 75% being singletons. Cohort 3 recovery required two negative PCRs, clearance, or symptom resolution. This sample was taken from a study of blood T cell repertoires in COVID-19. The sequencing sample was made of PBMCs or T cells enriched from blood (not recorded which). The V gene is TRBV5-1, the J gene TRBJ1-1; D is ambiguous. The TCR comes from a woman between 18 and 29 years old who had recovered from COVID-19. This CDR3 reads CASCRGMNTEAFF. Here the CDR3 DNA reads TGCGCCAGCTGCCGAGGGATGAACACTGAAGCTTTCTTT. The full variable domain, with the rest looked up from reference TRBV5-1 and TRBJ1-1, is KAGVTQTPRYLIKTRGQQVTLSCSPISGHRSVSWYQQTPGQGLQFLFEYFSETQRNKGNFPGRFSGRQFSNSRSEMNVSTLELGDSALYLCASCRGMNTEAFFGQGTRLTVV.